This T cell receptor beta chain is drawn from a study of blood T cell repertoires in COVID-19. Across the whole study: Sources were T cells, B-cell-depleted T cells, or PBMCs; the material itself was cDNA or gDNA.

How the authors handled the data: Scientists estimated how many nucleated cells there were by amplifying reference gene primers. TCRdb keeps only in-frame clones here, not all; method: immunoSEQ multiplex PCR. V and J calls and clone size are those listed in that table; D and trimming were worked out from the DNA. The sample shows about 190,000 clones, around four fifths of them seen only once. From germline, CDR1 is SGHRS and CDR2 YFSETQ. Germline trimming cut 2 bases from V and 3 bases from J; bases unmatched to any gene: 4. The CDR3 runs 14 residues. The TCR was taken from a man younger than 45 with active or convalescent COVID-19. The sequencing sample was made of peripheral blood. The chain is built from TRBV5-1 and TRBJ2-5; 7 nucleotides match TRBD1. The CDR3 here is CASSLGGPKETQYF. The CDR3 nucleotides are TGCGCCAGCAGCTTAGGGGGCCCGAAAGAGACCCAGTACTTC.